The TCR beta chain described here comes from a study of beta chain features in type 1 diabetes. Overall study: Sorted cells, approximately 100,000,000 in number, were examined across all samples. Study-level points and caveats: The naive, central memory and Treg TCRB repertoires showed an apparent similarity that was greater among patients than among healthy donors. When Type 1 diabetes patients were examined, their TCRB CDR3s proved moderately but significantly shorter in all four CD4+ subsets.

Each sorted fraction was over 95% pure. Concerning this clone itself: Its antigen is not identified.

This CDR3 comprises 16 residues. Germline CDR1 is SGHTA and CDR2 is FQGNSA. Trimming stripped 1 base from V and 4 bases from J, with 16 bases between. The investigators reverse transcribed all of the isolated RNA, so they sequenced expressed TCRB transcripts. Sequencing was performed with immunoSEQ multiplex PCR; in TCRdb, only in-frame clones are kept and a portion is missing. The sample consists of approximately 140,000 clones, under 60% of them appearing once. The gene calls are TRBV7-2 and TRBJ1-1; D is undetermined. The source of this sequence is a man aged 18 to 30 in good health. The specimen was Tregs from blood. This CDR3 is CASSLGGGSSGTEAFF. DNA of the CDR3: TGTGCCAGCAGCTTAGGCGGCGGGAGCAGTGGCACTGAAGCTTTCTTT.